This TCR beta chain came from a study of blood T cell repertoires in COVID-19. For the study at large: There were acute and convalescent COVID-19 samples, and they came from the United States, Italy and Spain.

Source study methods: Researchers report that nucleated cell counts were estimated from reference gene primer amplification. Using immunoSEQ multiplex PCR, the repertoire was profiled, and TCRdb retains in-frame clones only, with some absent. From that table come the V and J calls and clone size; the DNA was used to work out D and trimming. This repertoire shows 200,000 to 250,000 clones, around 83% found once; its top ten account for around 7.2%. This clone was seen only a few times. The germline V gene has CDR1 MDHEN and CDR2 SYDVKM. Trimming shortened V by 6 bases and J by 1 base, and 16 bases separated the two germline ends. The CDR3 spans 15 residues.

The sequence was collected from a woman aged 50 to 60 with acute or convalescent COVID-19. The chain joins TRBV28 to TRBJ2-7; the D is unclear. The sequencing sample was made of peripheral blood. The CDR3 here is CASSAAPRLSYEQYF. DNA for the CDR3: TGTGCCAGCAGCGCCGCCCCTAGGCTTTCCTACGAGCAGTACTTC.